The subject of this entry is one TCR beta chain. Its antigen is currently unknown. This record belongs to a study of OX40 agonist ivuxolimab in advanced cancers. Background on the study: Treatment received earlier with anti-PD-1, anti-PD-L1 or anti-CTLA-4 agents was allowed, and 40% had some.

Sequencing used immunoSEQ multiplex PCR; TCRdb keeps in-frame clones, though not all of them. Of 50,000 or so clones detected, roughly 85% appear once; the ten largest clones hold about 20%. Findings and caveats of the study: Some nonresponders likewise displayed low normalized T-cell clonal expansion.

CDR1 LGHNA and CDR2 YSLEER come from the germline V gene. With 0 bases removed from V and 7 bases from J, the gap between germline ends came to 12 bases. The CDR3 has 15 residues. The TCR sequence derives from an adult with an advanced solid tumor such as melanoma, head and neck, liver or kidney cancer. This material consisted of CD4+ or CD8+ T cells sorted from blood, taken in a trial of the OX40 agonist ivuxolimab. The genes are TRBV4-3 and TRBJ1-4; D not certain. The CDR3 loop is CASSQDSATGEKLFF. The CDR3 nucleotides are TGCGCCAGCAGCCAAGATTCGGCCACCGGTGAAAAACTGTTTTTT.